This T cell receptor beta chain was sequenced during a study of response to subunit inactivated influenza vaccine. The V end lost 5 bases, the J end lost 1 base, and 14 bases lay between the germline ends. Per the germline V gene, CDR1 is LGHDT and CDR2 is YNNKEL (reference sequence). The CDR3 has 15 residues. A single record per CDR3 protein comes from TCRdb applying MiXCR to the RT-PCR reads. The profile shows over 650,000 distinct CDR3 sequences, about 18% of them singletons. Sequences were derived from PBMCs from blood, sampled roughly 5 days after vaccination. The TCR comes from a man aged 50 to 60 who received an inactivated influenza vaccine. The chain couples TRBV3-1 to TRBJ1-1; tentatively, D is TRBD1 (5 bases). The CDR3 here is CASSTHFGGNTEAFF. The CDR3 DNA reads TGTGCCAGCAGCACACACTTTGGGGGGAACACTGAAGCTTTCTTT.